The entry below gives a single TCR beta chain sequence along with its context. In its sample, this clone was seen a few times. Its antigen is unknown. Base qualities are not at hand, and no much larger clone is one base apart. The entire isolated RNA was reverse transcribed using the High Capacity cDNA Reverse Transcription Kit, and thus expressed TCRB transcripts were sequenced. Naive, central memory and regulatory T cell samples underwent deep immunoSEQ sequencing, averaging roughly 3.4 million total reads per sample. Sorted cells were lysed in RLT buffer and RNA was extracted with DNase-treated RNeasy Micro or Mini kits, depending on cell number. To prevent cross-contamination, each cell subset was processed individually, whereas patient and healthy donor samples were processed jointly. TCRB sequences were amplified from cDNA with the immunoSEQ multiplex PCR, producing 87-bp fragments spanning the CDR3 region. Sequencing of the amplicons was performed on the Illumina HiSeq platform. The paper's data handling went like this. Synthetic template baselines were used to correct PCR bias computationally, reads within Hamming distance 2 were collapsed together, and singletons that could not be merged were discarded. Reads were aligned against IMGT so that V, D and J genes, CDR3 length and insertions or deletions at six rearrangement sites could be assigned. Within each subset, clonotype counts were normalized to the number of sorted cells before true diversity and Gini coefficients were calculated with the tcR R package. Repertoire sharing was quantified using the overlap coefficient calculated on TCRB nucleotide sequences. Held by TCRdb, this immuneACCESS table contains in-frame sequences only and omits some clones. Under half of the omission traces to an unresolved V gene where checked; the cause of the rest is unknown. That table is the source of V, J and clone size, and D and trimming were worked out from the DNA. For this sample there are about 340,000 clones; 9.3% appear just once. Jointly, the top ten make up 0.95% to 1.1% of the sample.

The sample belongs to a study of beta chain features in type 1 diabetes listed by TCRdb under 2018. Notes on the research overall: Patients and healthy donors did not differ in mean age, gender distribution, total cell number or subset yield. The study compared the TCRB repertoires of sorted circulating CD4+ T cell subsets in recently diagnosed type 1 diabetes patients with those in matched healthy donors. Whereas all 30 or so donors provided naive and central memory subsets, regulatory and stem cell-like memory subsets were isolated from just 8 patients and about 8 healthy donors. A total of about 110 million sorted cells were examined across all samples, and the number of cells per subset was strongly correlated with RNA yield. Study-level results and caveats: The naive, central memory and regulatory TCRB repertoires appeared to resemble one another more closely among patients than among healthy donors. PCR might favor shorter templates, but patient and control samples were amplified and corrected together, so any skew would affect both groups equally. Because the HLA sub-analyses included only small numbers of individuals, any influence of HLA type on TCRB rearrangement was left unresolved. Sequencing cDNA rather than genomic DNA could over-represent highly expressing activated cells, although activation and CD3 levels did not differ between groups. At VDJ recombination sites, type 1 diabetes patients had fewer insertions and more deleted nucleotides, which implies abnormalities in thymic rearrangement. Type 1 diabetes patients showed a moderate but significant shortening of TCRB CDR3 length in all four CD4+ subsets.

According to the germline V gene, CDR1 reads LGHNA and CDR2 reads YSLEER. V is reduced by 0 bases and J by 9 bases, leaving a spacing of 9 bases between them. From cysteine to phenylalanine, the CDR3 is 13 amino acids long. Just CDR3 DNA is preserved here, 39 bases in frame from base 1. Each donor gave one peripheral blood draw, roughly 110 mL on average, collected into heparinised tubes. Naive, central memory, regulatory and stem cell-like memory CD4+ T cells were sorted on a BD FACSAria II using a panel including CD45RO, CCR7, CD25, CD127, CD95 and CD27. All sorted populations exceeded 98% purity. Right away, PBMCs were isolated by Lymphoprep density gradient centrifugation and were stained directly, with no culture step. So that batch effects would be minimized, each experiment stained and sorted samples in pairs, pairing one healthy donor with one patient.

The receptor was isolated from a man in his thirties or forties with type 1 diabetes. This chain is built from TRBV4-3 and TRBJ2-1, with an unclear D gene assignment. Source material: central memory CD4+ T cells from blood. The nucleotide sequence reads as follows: TGCGCCAGCAGCCAAGATAAGGGTCTTGAGCAGTTCTTC. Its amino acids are CASSQDKGLEQFF.